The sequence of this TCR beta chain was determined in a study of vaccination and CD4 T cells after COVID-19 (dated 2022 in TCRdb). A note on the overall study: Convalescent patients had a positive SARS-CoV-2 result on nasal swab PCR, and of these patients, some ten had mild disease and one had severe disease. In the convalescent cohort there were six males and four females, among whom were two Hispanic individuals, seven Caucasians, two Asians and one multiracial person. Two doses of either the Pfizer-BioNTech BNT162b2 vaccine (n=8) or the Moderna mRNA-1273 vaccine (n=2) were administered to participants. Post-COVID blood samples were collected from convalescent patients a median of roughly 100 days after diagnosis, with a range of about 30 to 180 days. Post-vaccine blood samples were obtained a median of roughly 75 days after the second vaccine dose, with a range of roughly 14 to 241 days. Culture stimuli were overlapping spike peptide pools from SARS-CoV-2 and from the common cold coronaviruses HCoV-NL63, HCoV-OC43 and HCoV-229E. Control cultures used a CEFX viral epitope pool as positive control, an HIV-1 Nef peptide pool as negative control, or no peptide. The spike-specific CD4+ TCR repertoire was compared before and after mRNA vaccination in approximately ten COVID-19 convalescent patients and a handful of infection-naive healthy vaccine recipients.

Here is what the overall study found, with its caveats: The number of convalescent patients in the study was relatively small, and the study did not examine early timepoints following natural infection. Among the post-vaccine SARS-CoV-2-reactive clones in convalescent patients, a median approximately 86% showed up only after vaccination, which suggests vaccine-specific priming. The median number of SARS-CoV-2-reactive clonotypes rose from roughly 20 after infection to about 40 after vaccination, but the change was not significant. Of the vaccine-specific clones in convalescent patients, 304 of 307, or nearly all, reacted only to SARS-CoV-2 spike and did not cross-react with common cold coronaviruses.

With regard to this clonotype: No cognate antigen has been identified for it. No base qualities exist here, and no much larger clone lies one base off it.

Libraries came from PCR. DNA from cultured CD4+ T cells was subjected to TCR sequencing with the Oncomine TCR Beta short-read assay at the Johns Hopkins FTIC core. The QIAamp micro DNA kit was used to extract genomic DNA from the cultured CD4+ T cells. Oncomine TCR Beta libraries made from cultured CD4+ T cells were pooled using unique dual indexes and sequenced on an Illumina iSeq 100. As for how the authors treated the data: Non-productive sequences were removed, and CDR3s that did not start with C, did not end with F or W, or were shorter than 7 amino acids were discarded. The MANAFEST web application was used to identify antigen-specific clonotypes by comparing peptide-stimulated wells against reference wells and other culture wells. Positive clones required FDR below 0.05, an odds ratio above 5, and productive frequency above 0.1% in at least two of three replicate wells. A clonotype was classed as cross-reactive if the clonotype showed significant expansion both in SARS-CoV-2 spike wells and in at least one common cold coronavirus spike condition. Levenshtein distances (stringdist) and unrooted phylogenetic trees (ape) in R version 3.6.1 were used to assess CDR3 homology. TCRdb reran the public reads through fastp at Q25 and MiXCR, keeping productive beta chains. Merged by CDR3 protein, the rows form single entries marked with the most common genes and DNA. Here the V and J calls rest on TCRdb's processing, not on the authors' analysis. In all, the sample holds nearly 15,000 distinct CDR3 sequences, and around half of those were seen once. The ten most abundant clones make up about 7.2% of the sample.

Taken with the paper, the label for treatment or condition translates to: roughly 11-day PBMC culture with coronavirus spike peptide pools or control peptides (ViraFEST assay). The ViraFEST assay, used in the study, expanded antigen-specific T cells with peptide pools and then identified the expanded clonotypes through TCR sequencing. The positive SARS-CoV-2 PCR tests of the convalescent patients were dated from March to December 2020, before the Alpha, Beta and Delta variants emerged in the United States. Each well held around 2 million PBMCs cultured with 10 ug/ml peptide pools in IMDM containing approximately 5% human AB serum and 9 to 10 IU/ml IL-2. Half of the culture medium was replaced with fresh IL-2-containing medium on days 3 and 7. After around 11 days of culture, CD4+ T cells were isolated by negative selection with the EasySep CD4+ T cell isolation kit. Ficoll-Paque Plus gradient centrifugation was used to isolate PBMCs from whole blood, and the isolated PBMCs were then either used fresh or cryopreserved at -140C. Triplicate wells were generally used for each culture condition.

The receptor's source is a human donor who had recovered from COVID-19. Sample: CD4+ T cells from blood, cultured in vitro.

The nucleotide sequence is TGTGCCAGCAGCCCAGGCCGGGGCAAACACAATGAGCAGTTCTTC. The resulting protein is CASSPGRGKHNEQFF. The chain joins TRBV7-9 to TRBJ2-1, with the D gene tentatively TRBD1 or TRBD2, based on 5 matching bases in each. From its cysteine to its phenylalanine, the CDR3 spans 15 amino acids. This entry keeps only the CDR3 DNA: 45 bases, framed from base 1. In the germline V gene (reference sequence), CDR1 corresponds to SEHNR and CDR2 to FQNEAQ. V gives up 5 bases and J gives up 5 bases, and the segment between their germline ends measures 16 bases.